The 27 T cell receptor beta chains reported below all come from one sample, sequenced in a study of shared clonotypes between healthy human individuals. CD45RO-negative, CCR7-positively selected cells formed the naive CD8 fraction, excluding terminally differentiated effector memory CD45RA+ cells. Method: immunoSEQ multiplex PCR; TCRdb's copy keeps in-frame clones and lacks some. The repertoire has 560,000 or so clones, around 96% of them found once; the top ten carry about 0.12%. Sequencing input: naive CD8+ T cells sorted from blood. The receptors come from a woman aged 25 to 39 in good health.

The chain recombines TRBV12-2 with TRBJ1-1. TRBV12-2 is a known pseudogene. The CDR3 is 17 residues long. In nucleotides, the CDR3 is TGTGCAAGTCGCTTCCCAGGACCGGGAGGGAGCGACACTGAAGCTTTCTTT. It specifies CASRFPGPGGSDTEAFF.

The chain couples TRBV27 to TRBJ1-4; D perhaps matches TRBD1 (6 bases). CDR1 and CDR2 from the germline V gene are MNHEY and SMNVEV (reference sequence). The CDR3 spans 16 residues. V was trimmed by 6 bases and J by 6 bases, leaving 20 bases between them. The CDR3 DNA reads as TGTGCCAGCAGCCCACCCCCAGGGGATGCTTATGAAAAACTGTTTTTT. Translated: CASSPPPGDAYEKLFF.

The chain employs TRBV27 and TRBJ2-1; D gene uncertain. Trimming took 2 bases from V and 0 from J, leaving 29 bases between them. The CDR3 spans 22 residues. Looked up from germline, CDR1 is MNHEY and CDR2 is SMNVEV (reference sequence). The CDR3 nucleotides read TGTGCCAGCAGTTTAGCGATTTGGGGTGGTCCCAAAACCCCAAGCTCCTACAATGAGCAGTTCTTC. Residues: CASSLAIWGGPKTPSSYNEQFF.

The chain has TRBV11-2 and TRBJ2-2; D call uncertain. The CDR3 is made up of 14 amino acids. Germline CDR1 is SGHAT and CDR2 is FQNNGV. As DNA, the CDR3 is TGTGTGGCCGACTTAGCCCCTAACACCGGGGAGCTGTTTTTT. It translates to CVADLAPNTGELFF.

The chain is built from TRBV4-1 and TRBJ2-1; the match to TRBD2 covers 12 bases. CDR1 is MGHRA and CDR2 is YSYEKL in the germline V gene. With V trimmed by 3 bases and J by 0 bases, 6 bases remained unmatched. This CDR3 comprises 18 residues. The CDR3 loop is CASSHLAGGQSSYNEQFF. CDR3 in DNA: TGCGCCAGCAGCCACCTAGCGGGAGGGCAAAGCTCCTACAATGAGCAGTTCTTC.

The chain couples TRBV7-9 to TRBJ2-7, with D possibly being TRBD1 (5 bases). Germline V gene data show CDR1 as SEHNR and CDR2 as FQNEAQ (reference sequence). This CDR3 has 14 amino acids. Trimming left V 5 bases short and J 2 bases short, with 13 bases between. As DNA, the CDR3 is TGTGCCAGCAGCACAGGCCCACGAACCTACGAGCAGTACTTC. Residues: CASSTGPRTYEQYF.

J is TRBJ2-1 and V is TRBV7-8; D gene uncertain. Germline CDR1 SGHVS, CDR2 FQNEAQ. The germline V and J ends were trimmed by 1 base and 0 bases, with 7 bases remaining between them. CDR3 length: 15 amino acids. In nucleotides, the CDR3 is TGTGCCAGCAGCTTAGAGGACCGCTCCTACAATGAGCAGTTCTTC. Translating gives CASSLEDRSYNEQFF.

This sequence joins TRBV28 and TRBJ2-5, with 12 nucleotides matching TRBD1. Germline CDR1 reads MDHEN; CDR2 reads SYDVKM. The CDR3 runs to 17 residues. V shed 6 bases and J 4 bases; nucleotides not matched to a gene: 12. The CDR3 coding sequence is TGTGCCAGCAGAACCGGGACAGGGGGCTTCACCGGAGAGACCCAGTACTTC. This gives the protein CASRTGTGGFTGETQYF.

The rearrangement joins TRBV7-9 to TRBJ1-1, with no clear D. The CDR3 length is 12 residues. Germline V gene data show CDR1 as SEHNR and CDR2 as FQNEAQ (reference sequence). V gave up 10 bases and J gave up 3 bases, with 12 bases separating them. DNA of the CDR3: TGTGCCACCGAAAGTGAGGACACTGAAGCTTTCTTT. Translation gives CATESEDTEAFF.

The J gene is TRBJ2-1, the V gene TRBV11-2; 8 nucleotides align to TRBD1. Trimming took 5 bases from V and 8 from J; bases not matched to a gene: 11. From germline, CDR1 is SGHAT and CDR2 FQNNGV. The CDR3 consists of 15 residues. CDR3 nucleotide sequence: TGTGCCAGCAGCCCAAGGACAGGGTCGAATGATGAGCAGTTCTTC. This translates into CASSPRTGSNDEQFF.

Concerning this clone itself: Other DNA sequences from this sample encode an identical CDR3 as well. The CDR3 nucleotides are TGTGCCAGCAGTTTACTGGGGTCGAATCAGCCCCAGCATTTT. Residues: CASSLLGSNQPQHF. The genes are TRBV27 and TRBJ1-5; D remains unclear. The CDR3 is 14 amino acids. The germline gives CDR1 MNHEY, CDR2 SMNVEV (reference sequence). With 2 bases removed from V and 4 bases from J, the gap between germline ends came to 9 bases.

This clone was picked up one time. The chain links TRBV10-3 to TRBJ2-1; 7 positions agree with TRBD2. The CDR3 is 13 amino acids. Germline assignment: CDR1 ENHRY and CDR2 SYGVKD. Trimming removed 7 bases from V and 5 bases from J; junction bases left unmatched: 5. The CDR3 sequence: CAITAGVNNEQFF. DNA for the CDR3: TGTGCCATCACGGCGGGAGTAAACAATGAGCAGTTCTTC.

This chain uses TRBV7-6 with TRBJ2-7; D is possibly TRBD2 (6 bases). Germline-derived CDR1 and CDR2 are SGHVS and FNYEAQ. V lost 5 bases, J lost 7 bases, and 9 bases lay in between. The CDR3 contains 11 residues. The CDR3 sequence: CASSPGGEQYF. The DNA for the CDR3 is TGTGCCAGCAGCCCTGGGGGGGAGCAGTACTTC.

The chain joins TRBV11-1 to TRBJ2-7; weak D call: TRBD2 (6 bases). V was pared by 3 bases and J by 2 bases, with 11 bases between. Germline V gives CDR1 SGHAT, CDR2 FQDESV (reference sequence). The length of the CDR3 is 14 residues. The CDR3 DNA is TGTGCCAGCAGCTTGGTTAGCGGAGCCTACGAGCAGTACTTC. It specifies CASSLVSGAYEQYF.

This rearrangement joins TRBV10-1 to TRBJ1-1; no clear D. Trimming shortened V by 9 bases and J by 0 bases, and 14 bases separated the two germline ends. Per the germline V gene, CDR1 is WNHNN and CDR2 is SYGVQD (reference sequence). The CDR3 covers 14 residues. CDR3 sequence: CARNANGVNTEAFF. The CDR3 nucleotides read TGCGCCAGAAACGCCAACGGGGTGAACACTGAAGCTTTCTTT.

This clone was recorded a few times. Within the sample, other DNA sequences also encode this same CDR3. The V and J genes are TRBV27 and TRBJ2-1; D is undetermined. Germline V gene data show CDR1 as MNHEY and CDR2 as SMNVEV (reference sequence). Trimming cost V 1 base and J 0 bases, with 1 base left between them. The CDR3 spans 13 residues. The DNA for the CDR3 is TGTGCCAGCAGTTTATACTCCTACAATGAGCAGTTCTTC. Protein sequence: CASSLYSYNEQFF.

The rearrangement uses TRBV10-3 and TRBJ1-1; D not resolved. The germline CDR1 and CDR2 sequences are ENHRY and SYGVKD. CDR3 length: 13 residues. Deletions cut 0 bases from V and 5 bases from J, with 7 bases between. Here the CDR3 DNA reads TGTGCCATCAGTGAGTCACGTGGAACTGAAGCTTTCTTT. Translation: CAISESRGTEAFF.

To note about this clone: Other DNA sequences in the sample encode the same CDR3. The J gene is TRBJ2-3, the V gene TRBV27; D not certain. The CDR3 has 13 amino acids. The V and J ends lost 4 bases and 0 bases respectively, with 5 bases between them. Germline assignment: CDR1 MNHEY and CDR2 SMNVEV (reference sequence). The CDR3, as DNA: TGTGCCAGCAGTTACGGCAGCACAGATACGCAGTATTTT. It encodes CASSYGSTDTQYF.

The chain carries TRBV7-2 and TRBJ1-2; no clear D. The CDR3 contains 16 residues. Germline V gene lookup returns CDR1 SGHTA and CDR2 FQGNSA. The V gene lost 2 bases and the J gene lost 5 bases, with 18 bases spanning the gap. CDR3 in amino acids: CASSLSGGPISYGYTF. The CDR3 DNA reads as TGTGCCAGCAGCTTATCTGGTGGTCCGATCAGTTATGGCTACACCTTC. Combining the CDR3 with reference TRBV7-2 and TRBJ1-2 gives the whole variable domain GAGVSQSPSNKVTEKGKDVELRCDPISGHTALYWYRQSLGQGLEFLIYFQGNSAPDKSGLPSDRFSAERTGGSVSTLTIQRTQQEDSAVYLCASSLSGGPISYGYTFGSGTRLTVV.

The rearrangement links TRBV4-2 to TRBJ2-7; 8 bases align to TRBD2. The length of the CDR3 is 16 residues. Germline V lookup: CDR1 LGHNA, CDR2 YNFKEQ. J was trimmed by 0 bases and V by 0 bases; bases with no gene match: 4. CDR3 sequence: CASSQERLALSYEQYF. The CDR3 DNA sequence: TGTGCCAGCAGCCAAGAGAGACTAGCGCTCTCCTACGAGCAGTACTTC.

This clone was observed a handful of times. The rearrangement uses TRBV6-5 and TRBJ2-3; the D is unclear. CDR3 length: 11 residues. Between the trimmed V and J ends, which lost 11 bases and 6 bases, there was a span of 12 bases. Germline loops: CDR1 MNHEY, CDR2 SVGAGI. The CDR3 DNA sequence: TGTGCCGCCGTCCTTGGGGATACGCAGTATTTT. Amino acids: CAAVLGDTQYF.

The chain employs TRBV11-2 and TRBJ1-5; D not resolved. CDR3 length: 15 amino acids. Looked up from germline, CDR1 is SGHAT and CDR2 is FQNNGV. V shed 4 bases and J shed 5 bases, with 15 bases lying between them. CDR3 in DNA: TGTGCCAGCAGCTCCGGGCCTCAAGCCGATCAGCCCCAGCATTTT. This codes for CASSSGPQADQPQHF. The variable domain in full, with the rest retrieved from reference TRBV11-2 and TRBJ1-5, is EAGVAQSPRYKIIEKRQSVAFWCNPISGHATLYWYQQILGQGPKLLIQFQNNGVVDDSQLPKDRFSAERLKGVDSTLKIQPAKLEDSAVYLCASSSGPQADQPQHFGDGTRLSIL.

The chain employs TRBV28 and TRBJ2-1; 10 bases match TRBD2. This CDR3 spans 18 amino acids. V dropped 6 bases and J dropped 4; count of bases not matched to a gene: 15. Germline CDR1 MDHEN, CDR2 SYDVKM. The CDR3 region is CASSPVVAGGPLYNEQFF. CDR3 DNA sequence: TGTGCCAGCAGCCCTGTGGTAGCGGGAGGCCCTTTGTACAATGAGCAGTTCTTC. Using reference TRBV28 and TRBJ2-1 for the parts outside the CDR3, the full variable domain is DVKVTQSSRYLVKRTGEKVFLECVQDMDHENMFWYRQDPGLGLRLIYFSYDVKMKEKGDIPEGYSVSREKKERFSLILESASTNQTSMYLCASSPVVAGGPLYNEQFFGPGTRLTVL.

The chain combines TRBV7-8 with TRBJ2-1; maybe TRBD1 (6 bases). V was shortened by 2 bases and J by 4 bases, with 21 bases between the two germline ends. The CDR3 is 18 amino acids. In germline, CDR1 is SGHVS, CDR2 FQNEAQ. The CDR3 loop reads CASSLYPPERQVYNEQFF. Here the CDR3 DNA reads TGTGCCAGCAGCTTATATCCCCCTGAGAGACAGGTTTACAATGAGCAGTTCTTC.

The chain employs TRBV7-9 and TRBJ1-5; D may be TRBD1 (5 bases). The CDR3 contains 17 residues. The ends were cut back, 0 bases at V and 7 bases at J, with 19 bases in the middle. Germline V CDR1 and CDR2: SEHNR, FQNEAQ (reference sequence). The CDR3, as DNA: TGTGCCAGCAGCTTAGCTGGGGGTCGGGGATACGGGCAGCCCCAGCATTTT. Its protein product is CASSLAGGRGYGQPQHF. Drawing the rest from reference TRBV7-9 and TRBJ1-5, the complete variable domain is DTGVSQNPRHKITKRGQNVTFRCDPISEHNRLYWYRQTLGQGPEFLTYFQNEAQLEKSRLLSDRFSAERPKGSFSTLEIQRTEQGDSAMYLCASSLAGGRGYGQPQHFGDGTRLSIL.

The sample holds one count of this clone. Other nucleotide sequences in the sample specify the same CDR3. The rearrangement joins TRBV27 to TRBJ1-1; D not certain. This CDR3 region has 13 residues. V dropped 0 bases and J dropped 0 bases, with 2 bases sitting between them. The germline V gene encodes CDR1 MNHEY and CDR2 SMNVEV (reference sequence). CDR3 in DNA: TGTGCCAGCAGTTTATCTGTGAACACTGAAGCTTTCTTT. It yields the protein CASSLSVNTEAFF.

The V call is TRBV29-1, the J call TRBJ1-1, with a tentative D call TRBD1 (6 bases). CDR3 size: 12 residues. Per the germline V gene, CDR1 is SQVTM and CDR2 is ANQGSEA. Trimming shortened V by 4 bases and J by 3 bases, and 9 bases separated the two germline ends. The CDR3 loop is CSVGGGYTEAFF. The CDR3 DNA is TGCAGCGTTGGAGGGGGTTACACTGAAGCTTTCTTT.